This is a list of T cell receptor beta chains from one sample in a study of T cell repertoires in ileal Crohn's disease. Clones were read by immunoSEQ multiplex PCR, and TCRdb kept only the in-frame ones, dropping some. The table has more than 9,500 clones, about 80% seen once. Sequencing was carried out using ileal tissue. The receptors were sampled from an adult with Crohn's disease. Both conserved end residues are part of each CDR3. D genes are given only for firm matches. Not every row has a clone size; where given, it reads once, few, many or a size class.

J: TRBJ1-1; size: .; D: .; V: TRBV9; CDR3: CASSAGVRQNTEAFF
J: TRBJ1-5; size: .; D: TRBD1; V: TRBV28; CDR3: CASSVFGEGATQPQHF
J: TRBJ1-5; size: .; D: TRBD1; V: TRBV28; CDR3: CASSLGQGRQPQHF
J: TRBJ2-7; size: .; D: TRBD2; V: TRBV11-3; CDR3: CASSSGGGGIGHEQYF
J: TRBJ1-1; size: .; D: .; V: TRBV29-1; CDR3: CSAATEKAFF
J: TRBJ1-5; size: .; D: TRBD1; V: TRBV30; CDR3: CAWSYGTGVNQPQHF
J: TRBJ1-2; size: .; D: .; V: TRBV2; CDR3: CASTRTEANYGYTF
J: TRBJ2-5; size: .; D: TRBD2; V: TRBV5-5; CDR3: CASSLALAGGLETQYF
J: TRBJ1-2; size: .; D: .; V: TRBV6-1; CDR3: CASSEVAGMRGYTF
J: TRBJ2-2; size: .; D: TRBD2; V: TRBV10-3; CDR3: CAISEDRGGPTGELFF
J: TRBJ1-2; size: .; D: .; V: TRBV10-3; CDR3: CAISSQGAIGYTF
J: TRBJ1-2; size: .; D: TRBD1; V: TRBV27; CDR3: CASSLRSGQGSTF
J: TRBJ2-6; size: few; D: .; V: TRBV29-1; CDR3: CSVARDTDSGANVLTF
J: TRBJ2-7; size: .; D: .; V: TRBV5-4; CDR3: CASSGPIQGEQYF
J: TRBJ2-2; size: .; D: .; V: TRBV28; CDR3: CASSEGGPRTGELFF
J: TRBJ2-5; size: .; D: .; V: TRBV2; CDR3: CASSAQETQYF
J: TRBJ2-7; size: few; D: TRBD2; V: TRBV6-5; CDR3: CASSRNRDYPYEQYF
J: TRBJ2-5; size: .; D: .; V: TRBV6-6; CDR3: CASSYSTALQETQYF
J: TRBJ2-1; size: few; D: TRBD2; V: TRBV25-1; CDR3: CASSGLAGVYNEQFF
J: TRBJ1-1; size: .; D: .; V: TRBV6-5; CDR3: CASSYGGAPSTEAFF
J: TRBJ2-3; size: .; D: TRBD2; V: TRBV10-3; CDR3: CAISEGGGSQREGRDTQYF
J: TRBJ1-1; size: .; D: .; V: TRBV5-5; CDR3: CASSVVSFRGSEAFF
J: TRBJ2-2; size: .; D: .; V: TRBV7-9; CDR3: CASSAGDTGELFF
J: TRBJ1-6; size: .; D: TRBD1; V: TRBV11-3; CDR3: CASSLAGTENSPLHF
J: TRBJ1-5; size: .; D: .; V: TRBV2; CDR3: CASSPAGKPNQPQHF
J: TRBJ1-4; size: .; D: .; V: TRBV2; CDR3: CASSERDEKLFF
J: TRBJ2-1; size: once; D: TRBD2; V: TRBV11-3; CDR3: CASSPRREGNEQFF
J: TRBJ2-1; size: .; D: TRBD2; V: TRBV11-2; CDR3: CASSLDGRAGEQFF
J: TRBJ2-1; size: .; D: .; V: TRBV5-6; CDR3: CASSITGRRYNEQFF
J: TRBJ1-2; size: .; D: .; V: TRBV5-1; CDR3: CASSLDTGYAYGYTF
J: TRBJ2-3; size: .; D: .; V: TRBV4-1; CDR3: CASTPTVSTDTQYF
J: TRBJ2-7; size: .; D: TRBD1; V: TRBV5-1; CDR3: CASSLEGTGVEQYF
J: TRBJ2-3; size: few; D: .; V: TRBV4-1; CDR3: CASSLGGGSDTQYF
J: TRBJ2-2; size: .; D: TRBD1; V: TRBV6-4; CDR3: CASSSTGEDGELFF
J: TRBJ2-1; size: .; D: .; V: TRBV1; CDR3: CTSSQAYDRVLHNEQFF
J: TRBJ2-7; size: .; D: .; V: TRBV6-1; CDR3: CASSEWAGAYEQYF
J: TRBJ2-2; size: .; D: .; V: TRBV5-4; CDR3: CASSFPGVRDTGELFF
J: TRBJ1-2; size: .; D: .; V: TRBV15; CDR3: CATSRAPPQGVFGYTF
J: TRBJ2-3; size: .; D: TRBD2; V: TRBV27; CDR3: CASSLLAGGTDTQYF
J: TRBJ2-3; size: medium-sized; D: TRBD1; V: TRBV6-5; CDR3: CASSTDRVETDTQYF
J: TRBJ1-5; size: .; D: TRBD1; V: TRBV6-5; CDR3: CASGDRGGNQPQHF
J: TRBJ2-3; size: .; D: .; V: TRBV6-4; CDR3: CASSDSPSESTDTQYF
J: TRBJ1-2; size: .; D: .; V: TRBV6-1; CDR3: CASSEGATRNYGYTF